This passage covers 30 T cell receptor beta chains from one sample sequenced in a study of T cells in Graves' hyperthyroidism and ophthalmopathy. TCR beta CDR3 sequences were amplified from RNA transcripts. First-round RT-PCR of the TCR CDR3 relied on the HTBI primer set. From the multiplex PCR reads, TCRdb called clonotypes with MiXCR, one entry per CDR3 protein. The repertoire has around 380,000 distinct CDR3 sequences, roughly 12% of them found once; the top ten carry under 25%. Material for sequencing was blood. The receptor source for this set is a man aged 30 to 45 with Graves' hyperthyroidism that later progressed to Graves' ophthalmopathy.

This clonotype was observed a few times. The chain couples TRBV28 to TRBJ2-7; possibly TRBD1 for D (5 bases). CDR3 length equals 13 residues. Germline loops: CDR1 MDHEN, CDR2 SYDVKM. V lost 5 bases, J lost 4 bases, and 12 bases lay in between. The CDR3 here is CASSRGIRYEQYF. The CDR3 bases are TGTGCCAGCAGTAGGGGAATTCGGTACGAGCAGTACTTC.

This clonotype was counted at least ten times. This chain uses TRBV7-2 with TRBJ2-3; D gene unclear. The CDR3 contains 13 residues. V was trimmed by 5 bases and J by 5 bases, leaving 11 bases between them. Per germline, CDR1 SGHTA and CDR2 FQGNSA. CDR3 protein: CASSPNQVDTQYF. The CDR3 DNA follows: TGTGCCAGCAGCCCTAACCAAGTAGATACGCAGTATTTT.

Remarks on this clonotype: A much bigger clone sits one base away, suggesting this may be a read error. The chain is built from TRBV20-1 and TRBJ1-5; D uncertain. The CDR3 is 15 amino acids. In germline, CDR1 is DFQATT, CDR2 SNEGSKA (reference sequence). The DNA for the CDR3 is TGCAATGCTAGAGATGGGGTAACACCCCTTGCGCCCCAGCATTTT. Translation: CNARDGVTPLAPQHF.

The chain employs TRBV7-3 and TRBJ1-2, with 7 bases matching TRBD1. The CDR3 length is 15 residues. V lost 5 bases and J lost 3; bases outside the gene matches: 9. The germline CDR1 and CDR2 sequences are SGHTA and FQGTGA. The CDR3 DNA follows: TGTGCCAGCAGCCCCCGGGACAGTTGGGACTATGGCTACACCTTC. This encodes CASSPRDSWDYGYTF.

This clonotype was counted at least ten times. The chain carries TRBV11-2 and TRBJ1-1; TRBD1 might be the D (6 bases). The length of the CDR3 is 15 residues. Per germline, CDR1 SGHAT and CDR2 FQNNGV. Trimming stripped 7 bases from V and 1 base from J, with 16 bases between. DNA of the CDR3: TGTGCCAGCATGGTCCGGGCAGGGGCGAACACTGAAGCTTTCTTT. The encoded protein is CASMVRAGANTEAFF.

This clonotype came up many times. V and J are TRBV12-3 or TRBV12-4 and TRBJ2-1; 11 bases line up with TRBD2. Losses at the gene ends were 5 bases for V and 5 bases for J; bases not matched to a gene: 2. This CDR3 comprises 14 residues. The CDR3 DNA is TGTGCCAGCAGTGGGACTAGCGGAGACAATGAGCAGTTCTTC. Protein product: CASSGTSGDNEQFF.

This clonotype was seen repeatedly, ten times or more. The chain couples TRBV6-6 to TRBJ1-2, with 8 nucleotides matching TRBD1. Germline V gene data show CDR1 as MNHNY and CDR2 as SVGAGI (reference sequence). V was pared by 2 bases and J by 10 bases, with 9 bases of the junction left unmatched. This CDR3 is 14 amino acids long. Written as DNA, the CDR3 is TGTGCCAGCAGTTACCTATCCGGACAGGGAGTCTACACCTTC. Residues: CASSYLSGQGVYTF.

The rearrangement links TRBV6-1 to TRBJ2-7; D uncertain. The CDR3 has 13 residues. With 4 bases removed from V and 2 bases from J, the gap between germline ends came to 9 bases. CDR1 MNHNS and CDR2 SASEGT come from the germline V gene. For the CDR3, the DNA is TGTGCCAGCAGTGGTGTAGTCGCCTACGAGCAGTACTTC. Translated, it gives CASSGVVAYEQYF.

The rearrangement joins TRBV18 to TRBJ2-1, with TRBD1 matching 10 bases. V was clipped by 4 bases and J by 4 bases; unmatched bases: 7. The CDR3 runs 16 residues. Germline values: CDR1 KGHSH, CDR2 LQKENI. This CDR3 is CASSLSRDRGYNEQFF. In nucleotides, the CDR3 is TGTGCCAGCTCACTCTCCCGGGACAGGGGTTACAATGAGCAGTTCTTC. The complete variable domain, with remaining parts taken from reference TRBV18 and TRBJ2-1, reads NAGVMQNPRHLVRRRGQEARLRCSPMKGHSHVYWYRQLPEEGLKFMVYLQKENIIDESGMPKERFSAEFPKEGPSILRIQQVVRGDSAAYFCASSLSRDRGYNEQFFGPGTRLTVL.

This clonotype was seen only a few times. The chain couples TRBV3-1 to TRBJ2-3; D remains ambiguous. V was clipped by 0 bases and J by 0 bases, with 7 bases between them. CDR3 size: 15 residues. Germline values: CDR1 LGHDT, CDR2 YNNKEL (reference sequence). The DNA of the CDR3 is TGTGCCAGCAGCCAAGAATCAGACAGCACAGATACGCAGTATTTT. Amino acid sequence: CASSQESDSTDTQYF.

This clonotype was observed many times. V is TRBV7-3 and J is TRBJ2-5, with D possibly being TRBD1 (6 bases). V was shortened by 5 bases and J by 1 base, with 14 bases between the two germline ends. Germline V gives CDR1 SGHTA, CDR2 FQGTGA. The CDR3 extends over 15 amino acids. The CDR3 loop reads CASSPRRQVQETQYF. CDR3 nucleotide sequence: TGTGCCAGCAGCCCGAGACGACAGGTCCAAGAGACCCAGTACTTC.

This clonotype was counted between two and nine times. CDR3 residues: CATSALPGQGADNLNEQFF. The DNA of the CDR3 is TGTGCCACCAGTGCCCTTCCGGGACAGGGGGCTGATAATTTGAATGAGCAGTTCTTC. The V call is TRBV24-1, the J call TRBJ2-1, with 12 bases matching TRBD1. Germline CDR1 KGHDR, CDR2 SFDVKD. Trimming at V came to 5 bases and at J to 7 bases, leaving 17 bases not matched to a gene. This CDR3 contains 19 residues.

As concerns this clonotype: Being one base from a much bigger clone, this may be a read error. Given the absence of the conserved phenylalanine or tryptophan at the CDR3 end, a read error is likely. The chain employs TRBV11-2 and TRBJ2-7, with D unresolved. The CDR3 loop spans 15 amino acids. Germline CDR1 SGHAT, CDR2 FQNNGV. V lost 5 bases to trimming and J lost 3 bases, with 17 bases between them. The CDR3 region has the DNA TGTGCCAGCAGCCCCCTTCCCGTAACTTTCTACGAGCAGTACTGC. It is translated as CASSPLPVTFYEQYC.

This clonotype was detected a few times. The genes are TRBV11-3 and TRBJ2-1, with D uncertain. The germline V gene encodes CDR1 SGHNT and CDR2 YENEEA. The CDR3 loop spans 13 amino acids. V was cut by 1 base and J by 7 bases, with 8 bases left in between. The CDR3 loop is CASSLGDVNEQFF. Here the CDR3 DNA reads TGTGCCAGCAGCTTAGGGGATGTGAATGAGCAGTTCTTC.

This clonotype was recorded a few times. A single base separates this from a much larger clone, so it may be a read error. This chain uses TRBV2 with TRBJ1-1; 9 bases map to TRBD1. Per germline, CDR1 SNHLY and CDR2 FYNNEI. This CDR3 is 14 amino acids long. The CDR3 bases are TGTACCAGCAGTCGACAGGGGGGCCACACTGAAGCTTTCTTT. Translating gives CTSSRQGGHTEAFF.

This clonotype was detected a few times. This sequence joins TRBV20-1 and TRBJ2-5; 10 bases match TRBD2. V gave up 6 bases and J gave up 5 bases; unmatched junction bases: 6. The CDR3 totals 13 residues. From germline, CDR1 is DFQATT and CDR2 SNEGSKA (reference sequence). Here the CDR3 DNA reads TGCAGTGCCGAAGCGGGGGGGCAGGAGACCCAGTACTTC. This translates into CSAEAGGQETQYF.

The CDR3 loop is CASSVSYRINYGYTF. CDR3 DNA sequence: TGTGCCAGCAGCGTAAGTTACAGGATTAACTATGGCTACACCTTC. This rearrangement joins TRBV9 to TRBJ1-2; TRBD1 might be the D (5 bases). The CDR3 is made up of 15 amino acids. Trimming removed 1 base at V and 1 base at J, with 11 bases between. Germline V gene sequence: CDR1 SGDLS, CDR2 YYNGEE.

The table lists this clonotype with many counts. The rearrangement links TRBV3-1 to TRBJ2-5; a possible D gene is TRBD2 (5 bases). V lost 0 bases and J 2 bases, leaving 13 bases between the germline ends. CDR1 and CDR2 from the germline V gene are LGHDT and YNNKEL (reference sequence). The CDR3 spans 16 residues. In DNA form, the CDR3 reads TGTGCCAGCAGCCAAGATCGGGGAAGTCCACAAGAGACCCAGTACTTC. Protein: CASSQDRGSPQETQYF.

This clonotype was detected many times. This chain links TRBV7-2 with TRBJ2-2; 11 nucleotides align to TRBD2. This CDR3 is built from 16 residues. V gave up 2 bases and J gave up 1 base; unmatched junction bases: 0. Per germline, CDR1 SGHTA and CDR2 FQGNSA. The CDR3 bases are TGTGCCAGCAGCTTAACTAGCGGGGGGAACACCGGGGAGCTGTTTTTT. It encodes CASSLTSGGNTGELFF.

This clonotype was seen ten or more times. The chain is built from TRBV5-1 and TRBJ2-7; D unclear. Germline V gene lookup returns CDR1 SGHRS and CDR2 YFSETQ. V gave up 3 bases and J gave up 3 bases, with 13 bases separating them. This CDR3 region has 14 residues. DNA for the CDR3: TGCGCCAGCAGCTCCTCGGCTTCTTTCTACGAGCAGTACTTC. It encodes CASSSSASFYEQYF.

V is TRBV7-9 and J is TRBJ1-3; D unclear. Germline V lookup: CDR1 SEHNR, CDR2 FQNEAQ (reference sequence). There are 16 residues in the CDR3. V was shortened by 1 base and J by 0 bases, with 10 bases between the two germline ends. The CDR3 coding sequence is TGTGCCAGCAGCTTAGAGTGGTCCAGCTCTGGAAACACCATATATTTT. Protein: CASSLEWSSSGNTIYF. Looking up the rest from reference TRBV7-9 and TRBJ1-3 gives the full variable domain: DTGVSQNPRHKITKRGQNVTFRCDPISEHNRLYWYRQTLGQGPEFLTYFQNEAQLEKSRLLSDRFSAERPKGSFSTLEIQRTEQGDSAMYLCASSLEWSSSGNTIYFGEGSWLTVV.

This clonotype has at least ten counts. J is TRBJ1-1 and V is TRBV7-8; possibly TRBD1 for D (5 bases). The CDR3 runs 13 residues. V lost 5 bases, J lost 4 bases, and 11 bases lay in between. Per germline, CDR1 SGHVS and CDR2 FQNEAQ. CDR3 protein: CASSVTVFTEAFF. The CDR3 DNA follows: TGTGCCAGCAGCGTGACAGTATTCACTGAAGCTTTCTTT.

Regarding this clonotype: Likely a read error: the CDR3 ends without its conserved phenylalanine or tryptophan. The CDR3 is CASKGGAGNTIYS. In nucleotides, the CDR3 is TGCGCCAGCAAAGGTGGGGCTGGAAACACCATATATTCT. The chain couples TRBV5-1 to TRBJ1-3; no reliable D call. The CDR3 has 13 amino acids. V was shortened by 6 bases and J by 2 bases, with 9 bases between the two germline ends. CDR1 and CDR2 from the germline V gene are SGHRS and YFSETQ.

The J gene is TRBJ2-7, the V gene TRBV5-1; 9 bases agree with TRBD1. J was trimmed by 5 bases and V by 3 bases; bases with no gene match: 6. The germline V gene encodes CDR1 SGHRS and CDR2 YFSETQ. CDR3 size: 14 residues. CDR3 region: CASSWDRVGDEQYF. The CDR3 bases are TGCGCCAGCAGCTGGGACAGGGTTGGAGACGAGCAGTACTTC.

This clonotype was counted at least ten times. The V call is TRBV20-1, the J call TRBJ2-7; 9 bases fit TRBD2. This CDR3 is built from 14 residues. From germline, CDR1 is DFQATT and CDR2 SNEGSKA (reference sequence). The V segment lost 0 bases and the J segment 2 bases; nucleotides outside the gene matches: 2. CDR3 sequence: CSARERGGAYEQYF. Written as DNA, the CDR3 is TGCAGTGCTAGAGAACGCGGGGGGGCCTACGAGCAGTACTTC.

V and J are TRBV13 and TRBJ2-3; D remains unclear. Germline values: CDR1 PRHDT, CDR2 FYEKMQ (reference sequence). V was clipped by 7 bases and J by 1 base, with 9 bases between them. There are 13 residues in the CDR3. The CDR3 sequence is CASTVGGTDTQYF. CDR3 DNA sequence: TGTGCCAGCACCGTAGGTGGCACAGATACGCAGTATTTT.

This clonotype came up a few times. The chain carries TRBV29-1 and TRBJ2-7; TRBD2 matches at 10 bases. V lost 4 bases and J lost 1; bases outside the gene matches: 1. The germline CDR1 and CDR2 sequences are SQVTM and ANQGSEA. The CDR3 runs to 13 residues. The CDR3 DNA sequence: TGCAGCGTTGTTAGCGGGGGGTCCTACGAGCAGTACTTC. Amino acid sequence: CSVVSGGSYEQYF.

This clonotype was recorded at least ten times. The genes are TRBV7-2 and TRBJ2-7; D perhaps matches TRBD2 (5 bases). CDR3 length: 13 amino acids. With 4 bases removed from V and 2 bases from J, the gap between germline ends came to 9 bases. Germline CDR1 SGHTA, CDR2 FQGNSA. CDR3 coding DNA: TGTGCCAGCAGCTATGGGAGAACCTACGAGCAGTACTTC. Translation gives CASSYGRTYEQYF.

This clonotype has a count of ten or more. The V call is TRBV27, the J call TRBJ2-1; D is unclear. In germline, CDR1 is MNHEY, CDR2 SMNVEV (reference sequence). The CDR3 has 14 amino acids. Trimming took off 5 bases at V and 9 bases at J, with 17 bases between the two ends. The CDR3 DNA sequence: TGTGCCAGCAGTCGCACTCCCCCGGCAGGTGAGCAGTTCTTC. This translates into CASSRTPPAGEQFF.

This chain joins TRBV28 and TRBJ2-7; weak D call: TRBD1 (6 bases). This CDR3 is built from 15 residues. V was pared by 8 bases and J by 0 bases, with 17 bases between. Looked up from germline, CDR1 is MDHEN and CDR2 is SYDVKM. CDR3 bases: TGTGCCAGCGTCATCGCCGGGACACACTCCTACGAGCAGTACTTC. It yields the protein CASVIAGTHSYEQYF. Variable domain in full (rest from reference TRBV28 and TRBJ2-7): DVKVTQSSRYLVKRTGEKVFLECVQDMDHENMFWYRQDPGLGLRLIYFSYDVKMKEKGDIPEGYSVSREKKERFSLILESASTNQTSMYLCASVIAGTHSYEQYFGPGTRLTVT.